This T cell receptor (beta chain) derives from a study of CD8+ T cells in alopecia areata. On the study more broadly: C3H/HeJ donors aged roughly 6-12 months with spontaneous alopecia supplied skin grafted onto roughly 7-11-week-old female C3H/HeJ mice. Notes on the study in general: Normal skin's resident alphabeta T cells are sequenced alongside lesional scalp T cells. Lesional scalp displayed greater clonality than normal scalp, most notably in alopecia totalis/universalis. The study found TCR sharing across patients less clear than in mice, possibly for HLA reasons.

Cell sorting was performed on pooled cutaneous lymph node cells with CD4, CD8alpha, NKG2D, NKG2ACE and other markers. RNA extraction was followed by reverse transcription into cDNA, which acted as the sequencing template. Sequenced by immunoSEQ multiplex PCR; TCRdb stores in-frame clones only, minus some. This sample carries approximately 300,000 clones and no singletons, and 0.9% to 1.5% goes to the top ten. This clone was seen more than once but under ten times. Its cognate antigen is unknown. Gene names refer to mouse genes. Within the sample, other DNA sequences also encode this same CDR3. This receptor was obtained from a C3H/HeJ mouse with alopecia areata. These mice share the MHC haplotype H2-k. Sequencing input: CD4+ T cells sorted from a lymph node.

The DNA read from the CDR3 is TGTGCCAGCAGTCGGGACAGCTCCTAT. Protein: CASSRDSSY. The full CDR3 reads CASSRDSSYEQYF. The chain employs TRBV13-1 and TRBJ2-7, with TRBD1 identical over 7 bases. The CDR3 extends 4 residues past the end of the read, so its final part is completed from the germline J gene. J was trimmed by 0 bases and V by 4 bases; bases with no gene match: 1. The CDR3 is made up of 13 amino acids. CDR1 NSHNY and CDR2 SYGAGN come from the germline V gene.